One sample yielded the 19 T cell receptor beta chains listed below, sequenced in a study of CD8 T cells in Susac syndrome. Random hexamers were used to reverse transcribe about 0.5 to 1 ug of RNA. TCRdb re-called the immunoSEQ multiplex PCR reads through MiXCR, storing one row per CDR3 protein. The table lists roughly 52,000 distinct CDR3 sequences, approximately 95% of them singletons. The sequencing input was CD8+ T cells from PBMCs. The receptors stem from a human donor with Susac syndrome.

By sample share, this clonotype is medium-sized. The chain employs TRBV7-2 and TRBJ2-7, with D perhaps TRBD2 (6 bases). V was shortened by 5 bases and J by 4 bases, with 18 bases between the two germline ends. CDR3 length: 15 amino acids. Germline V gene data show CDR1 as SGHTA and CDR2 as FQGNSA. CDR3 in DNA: TGTGCCAGCAGCGGGGCGGGGACTGGGCCTTACGAGCAGTACTTC. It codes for CASSGAGTGPYEQYF.

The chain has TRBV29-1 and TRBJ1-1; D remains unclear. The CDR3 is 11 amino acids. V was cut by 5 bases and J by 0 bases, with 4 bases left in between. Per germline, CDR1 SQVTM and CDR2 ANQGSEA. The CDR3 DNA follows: TGCAGCGTTCGAATGAACACTGAAGCTTTCTTT. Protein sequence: CSVRMNTEAFF.

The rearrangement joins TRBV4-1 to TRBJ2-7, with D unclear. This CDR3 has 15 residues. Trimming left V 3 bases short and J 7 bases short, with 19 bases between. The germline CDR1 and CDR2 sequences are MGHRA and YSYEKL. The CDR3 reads CASSQQNGLFREQYF. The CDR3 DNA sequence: TGCGCCAGCAGCCAGCAGAACGGGCTGTTTCGAGAGCAGTACTTC.

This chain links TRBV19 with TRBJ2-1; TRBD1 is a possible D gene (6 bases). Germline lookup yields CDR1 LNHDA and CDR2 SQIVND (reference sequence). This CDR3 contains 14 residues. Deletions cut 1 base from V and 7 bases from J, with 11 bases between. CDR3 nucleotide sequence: TGTGCCAGTAGTATAGGGGGGCGCAGAAATGAGCAGTTCTTC. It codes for CASSIGGRRNEQFF.

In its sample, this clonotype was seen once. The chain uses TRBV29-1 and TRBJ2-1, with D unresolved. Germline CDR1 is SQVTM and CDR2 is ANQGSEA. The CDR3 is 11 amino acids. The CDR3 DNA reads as TGCATCGCCTCAACCTACAATGAGCAGTTCTTC. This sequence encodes CIASTYNEQFF.

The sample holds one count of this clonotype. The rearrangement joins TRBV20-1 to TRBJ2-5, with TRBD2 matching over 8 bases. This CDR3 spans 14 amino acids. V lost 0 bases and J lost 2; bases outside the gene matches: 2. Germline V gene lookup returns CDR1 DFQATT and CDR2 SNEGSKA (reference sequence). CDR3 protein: CSAREPGGQETQYF. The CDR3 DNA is TGCAGTGCTAGAGAGCCGGGGGGGCAAGAGACCCAGTACTTC.

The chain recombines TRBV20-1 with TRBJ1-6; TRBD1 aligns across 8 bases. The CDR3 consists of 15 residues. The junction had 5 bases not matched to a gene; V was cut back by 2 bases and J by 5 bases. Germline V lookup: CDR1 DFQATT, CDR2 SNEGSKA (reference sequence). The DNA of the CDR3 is TGCAGTGCTAGACTGAACAGGGGGGATAATTCACCCCTCCACTTT. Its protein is CSARLNRGDNSPLHF.

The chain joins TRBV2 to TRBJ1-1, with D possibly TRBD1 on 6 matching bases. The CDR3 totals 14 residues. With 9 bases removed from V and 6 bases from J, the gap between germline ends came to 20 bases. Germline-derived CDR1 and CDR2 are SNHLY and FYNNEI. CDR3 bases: TGTGCCAGTAAAAAACAGGGCGTGAGCCCTGAAGCTTTCTTT. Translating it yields CASKKQGVSPEAFF.

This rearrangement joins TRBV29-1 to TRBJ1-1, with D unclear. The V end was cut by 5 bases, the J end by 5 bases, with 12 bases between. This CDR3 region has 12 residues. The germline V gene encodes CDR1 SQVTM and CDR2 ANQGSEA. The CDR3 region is CSVLVGATEAFF. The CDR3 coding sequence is TGCAGCGTTTTGGTAGGAGCGACTGAAGCTTTCTTT.

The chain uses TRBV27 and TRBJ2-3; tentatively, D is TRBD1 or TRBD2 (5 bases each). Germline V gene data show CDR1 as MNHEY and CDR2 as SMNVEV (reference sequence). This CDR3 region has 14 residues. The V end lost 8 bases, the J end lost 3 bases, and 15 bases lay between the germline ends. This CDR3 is CASGTEAWTDTQYF. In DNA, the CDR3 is TGTGCCAGCGGGACCGAAGCATGGACAGATACGCAGTATTTT.

Written as DNA, the CDR3 is TGCGCCAGCGGATACAGGGGTCCCGGGGAGCTGTTTTTT. Its protein product is CASGYRGPGELFF. The V gene is TRBV5-1, the J gene TRBJ2-2; 7 bases match TRBD1. The CDR3 spans 13 residues. V shed 7 bases and J 6 bases; nucleotides not matched to a gene: 6. CDR1 and CDR2 (germline): SGHRS, YFSETQ.

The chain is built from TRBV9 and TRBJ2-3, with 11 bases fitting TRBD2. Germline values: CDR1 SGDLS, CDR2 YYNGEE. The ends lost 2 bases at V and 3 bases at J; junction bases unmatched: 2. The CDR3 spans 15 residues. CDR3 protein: CASSVSGGATDTQYF. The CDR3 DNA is TGTGCCAGCAGCGTTAGCGGGGGGGCAACAGATACGCAGTATTTT.

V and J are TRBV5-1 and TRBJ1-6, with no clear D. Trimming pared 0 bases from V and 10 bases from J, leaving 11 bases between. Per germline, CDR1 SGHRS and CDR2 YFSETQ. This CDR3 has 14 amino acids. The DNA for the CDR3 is TGCGCCAGCAGCTTGGATGGGGTCGGATCACCCCTCCACTTT. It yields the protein CASSLDGVGSPLHF.

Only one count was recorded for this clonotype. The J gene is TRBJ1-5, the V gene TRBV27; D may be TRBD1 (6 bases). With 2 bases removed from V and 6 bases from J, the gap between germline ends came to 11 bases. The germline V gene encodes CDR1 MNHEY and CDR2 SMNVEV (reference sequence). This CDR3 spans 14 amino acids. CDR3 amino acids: CASSLGGGGQPQHF. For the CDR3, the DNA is TGTGCCAGCAGTTTAGGGGGGGGCGGTCAGCCCCAGCATTTT.

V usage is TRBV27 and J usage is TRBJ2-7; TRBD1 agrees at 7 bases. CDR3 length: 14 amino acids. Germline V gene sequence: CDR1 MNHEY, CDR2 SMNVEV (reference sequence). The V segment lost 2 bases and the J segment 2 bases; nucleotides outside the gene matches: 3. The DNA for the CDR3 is TGTGCCAGCAGTTTACAGGGGGTCCCCTACGAGCAGTACTTC. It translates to CASSLQGVPYEQYF.

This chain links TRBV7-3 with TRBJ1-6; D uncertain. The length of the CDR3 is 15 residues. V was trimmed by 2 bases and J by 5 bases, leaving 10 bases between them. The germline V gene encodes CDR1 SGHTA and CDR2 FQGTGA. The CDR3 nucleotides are TGTGCCAGCAGCTTAGACGCCGCGGATAATTCACCCCTCCACTTT. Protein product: CASSLDAADNSPLHF.

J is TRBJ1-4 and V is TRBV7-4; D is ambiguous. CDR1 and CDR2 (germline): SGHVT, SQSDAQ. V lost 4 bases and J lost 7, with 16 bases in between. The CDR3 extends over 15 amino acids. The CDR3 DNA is TGTGCCAGCAGCTCGACGGAGGGTGGAAGTGAAAAACTGTTTTTT. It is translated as CASSSTEGGSEKLFF.

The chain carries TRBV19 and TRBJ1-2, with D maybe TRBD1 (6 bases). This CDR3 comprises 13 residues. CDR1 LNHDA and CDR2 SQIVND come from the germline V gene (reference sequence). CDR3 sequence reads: CASSRGRNYGYTF. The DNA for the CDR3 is TGTGCTTCTAGCAGGGGAAGGAACTATGGCTACACCTTC.

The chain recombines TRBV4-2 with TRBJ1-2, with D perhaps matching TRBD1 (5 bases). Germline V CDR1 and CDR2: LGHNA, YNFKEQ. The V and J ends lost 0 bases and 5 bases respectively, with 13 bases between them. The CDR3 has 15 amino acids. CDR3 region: CASSQEGQALYGYTF. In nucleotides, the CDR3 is TGTGCCAGCAGCCAAGAGGGGCAGGCCCTGTATGGCTACACCTTC.